These 12 T cell receptor beta chains share one sample of origin, sequenced in a study of graft-versus-host responses after intestinal transplantation. Clones were sequenced by immunoSEQ multiplex PCR, and TCRdb holds only the in-frame ones, with some missing. The top ten hold around 1.1% of the sample, which has more than 20,000 clones, approximately 87% seen once. This specimen was PBMCs, taken around 28 days after intestinal transplant. The source is a human patient who received an intestinal transplant, so some T cells may come from the graft donor.

The V call is TRBV14, the J call TRBJ2-5; D is perhaps TRBD2 (6 bases). The CDR3 consists of 17 residues. Germline V gives CDR1 SGHDN, CDR2 FVKESK. Trimming stripped 0 bases from V and 5 bases from J, with 19 bases between. CDR3 residues: CASSQDRETRPVETQYF. The CDR3 coding sequence is TGTGCCAGCAGCCAAGATCGAGAGACTAGGCCCGTGGAGACCCAGTACTTC.

This clone was seen just once. Other DNA sequences within the sample encode an identical CDR3. V and J are TRBV10-1 and TRBJ2-5; 10 bases map to TRBD2. V dropped 0 bases and J dropped 1; count of bases not matched to a gene: 5. This CDR3 has 17 residues. CDR1 is WNHNN, CDR2 SYGVQD, per germline (reference sequence). CDR3 in DNA: TGCGCCAGCAGTGAGTCGTCTAGCGGGGGTCTCCAAGAGACCCAGTACTTC. It yields the protein CASSESSSGGLQETQYF.

The count of this clone is one. The rearrangement uses TRBV19 and TRBJ2-3, with a possible D match to TRBD2 (5 bases). Trimming stripped 4 bases from V and 4 bases from J, with 9 bases between. The germline V gene encodes CDR1 LNHDA and CDR2 SQIVND (reference sequence). The CDR3 has 13 residues. Here the CDR3 DNA reads TGTGCCAGTAGTACGGGGATCGCAGATACGCAGTATTTT. It translates to CASSTGIADTQYF.

The chain employs TRBV5-1 and TRBJ1-1; no firm D call. Germline lookup yields CDR1 SGHRS and CDR2 YFSETQ. The CDR3 has 14 residues. Between the trimmed V and J ends, which lost 4 bases and 1 base, there was a span of 11 bases. This CDR3 reads CASSLPRQNTEAFF. In DNA, the CDR3 is TGCGCCAGCAGCCTCCCCCGACAGAACACTGAAGCTTTCTTT.

This clone has a single count. The chain links TRBV10-2 to TRBJ2-7, with D possibly being TRBD2 (6 bases). The CDR3 runs to 17 residues. Germline CDR1 reads WSHSY; CDR2 reads SAAADI. Trimming took off 4 bases at V and 3 bases at J, with 22 bases between the two ends. The CDR3 DNA is TGCGCCAGCAGTGCCGGGAGCTTGGCGGAGCTAGTCTACGAGCAGTACTTC. This encodes CASSAGSLAELVYEQYF.

V usage is TRBV5-4 and J usage is TRBJ2-7; 11 nucleotides align to TRBD2. CDR1 is SGHNT and CDR2 is YYREEE in the germline V gene (reference sequence). Trimming took 4 bases from V and 2 from J; bases not matched to a gene: 2. CDR3 length: 14 amino acids. This CDR3 reads CASSDSGGAYEQYF. The CDR3 bases are TGTGCCAGCAGCGATAGCGGGGGGGCCTACGAGCAGTACTTC.

V is TRBV4-1 and J is TRBJ2-7, with a tentative D call TRBD1 (6 bases). Germline V lookup: CDR1 MGHRA, CDR2 YSYEKL. Trimming took off 2 bases at V and 2 bases at J, with 7 bases between the two ends. This CDR3 spans 13 amino acids. The CDR3 coding sequence is TGCGCCAGCAGCCAATGGGACACCTACGAGCAGTACTTC. This gives the protein CASSQWDTYEQYF.

The rearrangement uses TRBV4-2 and TRBJ1-1; D gene uncertain. Germline V gene data show CDR1 as LGHNA and CDR2 as YNFKEQ. The germline V and J ends were trimmed by 0 bases and 1 base, with 6 bases remaining between them. This CDR3 has 14 amino acids. The CDR3 reads CASSQDPGNTEAFF. The CDR3 DNA reads as TGTGCCAGCAGCCAAGATCCGGGGAACACTGAAGCTTTCTTT.

The chain carries TRBV5-8 and TRBJ2-1, with TRBD2 matching over 7 bases. The CDR3 totals 16 residues. V lost 4 bases and J lost 5; bases outside the gene matches: 12. The germline gives CDR1 SGHTS, CDR2 YDEGEE. The CDR3 DNA reads TGTGCCAGCAGCGAGCTCCGGGACTATACCAACAATGAGCAGTTCTTC. Protein: CASSELRDYTNNEQFF. The entire variable domain, with the rest obtained from reference TRBV5-8 and TRBJ2-1, is as follows: EAGVTQSPTHLIKTRGQQATLRCSPISGHTSVYWYQQALGLGLQFLLWYDEGEERNRGNFPPRFSGRQFPNYSSELNVNALELEDSALYLCASSELRDYTNNEQFFGPGTRLTVL.

This chain uses TRBV27 with TRBJ1-1, with a possible D match to TRBD1 (5 bases). The germline V and J ends were trimmed by 7 bases and 0 bases, with 15 bases remaining between them. This CDR3 has 15 residues. CDR1 MNHEY and CDR2 SMNVEV come from the germline V gene (reference sequence). CDR3 amino acids: CASKKGQGLNTEAFF. DNA for the CDR3: TGTGCCAGCAAAAAGGGCCAGGGACTGAACACTGAAGCTTTCTTT.

V usage is TRBV7-9 and J usage is TRBJ1-3; 9 bases are shared with TRBD1. Unmatched junction bases numbered 4, after V lost 6 bases and J lost 1 base. Germline CDR1 reads SEHNR; CDR2 reads FQNEAQ (reference sequence). The CDR3 length is 15 residues. CDR3 DNA sequence: TGTGCCAGCAGGAGGGACAGGGTATCTGGAAACACCATATATTTT. This translates into CASRRDRVSGNTIYF.

The genes are TRBV7-8 and TRBJ2-5; 7 nucleotides align to TRBD2. The germline V gene encodes CDR1 SGHVS and CDR2 FQNEAQ. V was clipped by 5 bases and J by 2 bases; unmatched bases: 11. The CDR3 spans 16 residues. The CDR3 sequence: CASSAPSVGGQETQYF. The CDR3 DNA sequence: TGTGCCAGCAGCGCGCCTAGCGTGGGGGGGCAAGAGACCCAGTACTTC.